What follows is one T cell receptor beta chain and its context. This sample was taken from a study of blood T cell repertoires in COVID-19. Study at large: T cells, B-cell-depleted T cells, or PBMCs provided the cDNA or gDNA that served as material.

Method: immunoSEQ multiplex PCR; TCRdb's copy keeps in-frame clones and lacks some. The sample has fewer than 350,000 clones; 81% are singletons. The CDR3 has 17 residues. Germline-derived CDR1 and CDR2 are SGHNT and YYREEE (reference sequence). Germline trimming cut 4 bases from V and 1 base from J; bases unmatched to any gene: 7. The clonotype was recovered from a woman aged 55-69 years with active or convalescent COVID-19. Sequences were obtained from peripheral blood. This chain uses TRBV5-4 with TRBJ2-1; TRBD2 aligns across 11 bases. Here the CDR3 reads CASSDGIAGGSYNEQFF. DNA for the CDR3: TGTGCCAGCAGCGACGGGATAGCGGGAGGGTCCTACAATGAGCAGTTCTTC.